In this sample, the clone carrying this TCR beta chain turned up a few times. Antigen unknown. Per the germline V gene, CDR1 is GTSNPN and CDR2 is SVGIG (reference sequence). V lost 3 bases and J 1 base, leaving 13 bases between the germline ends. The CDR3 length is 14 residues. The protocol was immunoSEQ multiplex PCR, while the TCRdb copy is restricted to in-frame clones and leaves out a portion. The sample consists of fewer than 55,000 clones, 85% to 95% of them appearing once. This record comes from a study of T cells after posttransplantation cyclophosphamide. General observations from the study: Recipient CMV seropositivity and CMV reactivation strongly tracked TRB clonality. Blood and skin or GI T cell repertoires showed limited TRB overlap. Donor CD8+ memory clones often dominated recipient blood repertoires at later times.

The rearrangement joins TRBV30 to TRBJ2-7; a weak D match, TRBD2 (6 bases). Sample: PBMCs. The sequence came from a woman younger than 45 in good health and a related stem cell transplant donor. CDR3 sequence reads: CAWSPLGGSYEQYF. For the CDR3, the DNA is TGTGCCTGGAGCCCCCTGGGGGGATCCTACGAGCAGTACTTC.